The clone carrying this T cell receptor (beta chain) was seen just once. Its antigen is currently unknown. The data belong to a study of cytomegalovirus exposure and HLA in healthy donors. Whole-study context: From donors who were HLA-typed, an early data release held approximately 91 million unique TCRs.

The PCR contained 60 Vbeta and 13 Jbeta primers. Repertoires were generated with immunoSEQ multiplex PCR, while TCRdb's copy carries only in-frame clones and drops some. This sample yields 210,000 or so clones, of which around 83% are seen a single time; just over 1.4% belongs to the top ten. Notes on the study in general: Cytomegalovirus association was listed for 150 or so TCR beta chains. Clonal expansion was found to be greater in HLA-associated TCR beta chains than in equally common others in a later analysis. A later analysis reportedly identified an Asian-associated ancestry cluster as carrying fewer N-insertions than the 666-donor mean.

This TCR derives from a girl aged 10 to 17 in good health and CMV-seronegative. The sample was PBMCs.

The CDR3 DNA follows: TGTGCCAGCAGCCAATCAGGGTCCCCGGATAATGAAAAACTGTTTTTT. It is translated as CASSQSGSPDNEKLFF. The V call is TRBV7-9, the J call TRBJ1-4, with a weak D call TRBD1 (5 bases). CDR1 and CDR2 (germline): SEHNR, FQNEAQ (reference sequence). CDR3 length equals 16 residues. V dropped 5 bases and J dropped 4 bases, with 17 bases sitting between them.